This entry lists 19 T cell receptor beta chains sequenced from one sample in a study of T cell responses to AZD1222 COVID-19 vaccine. Measured with immunoSEQ multiplex PCR; TCRdb has only the in-frame clones, and not every one. The sample has approximately 110,000 clones; approximately 90% are singletons. Sample: peripheral blood, taken on day 0 of AZD1222 vaccination. The receptors shown here come from an adult in good health.

J is TRBJ2-3 and V is TRBV24-1, with TRBD2 matching 12 bases. CDR1 is KGHDR and CDR2 is SFDVKD in the germline V gene. The CDR3 extends over 16 amino acids. V shed 4 bases, J shed 4 bases, and the junction held 5 bases outside the gene matches. CDR3 in DNA: TGTGCCACCAGTGACCCGGGACTAGCGGGCGCAGATACGCAGTATTTT. Residues: CATSDPGLAGADTQYF.

The chain is built from TRBV24-1 and TRBJ2-1; 14 positions match TRBD2. The CDR3 contains 16 residues. With V trimmed by 6 bases and J by 7 bases, 7 bases remained unmatched. Germline loops: CDR1 KGHDR, CDR2 SFDVKD. CDR3 coding DNA: TGTGCCACCAGTCAAGGACTAGCGGGAGGAGGTAATGAGCAGTTCTTC. Amino acids: CATSQGLAGGGNEQFF.

The chain recombines TRBV7-9 with TRBJ2-2, with D hard to call. Germline-derived CDR1 and CDR2 are SEHNR and FQNEAQ (reference sequence). The CDR3 is 12 residues long. V dropped 7 bases and J dropped 8 bases, with 11 bases sitting between them. The CDR3 loop is CASTSNRGELFF. The CDR3 nucleotides read TGTGCCAGCACCTCAAATCGGGGGGAGCTGTTTTTT.

The chain combines TRBV11-1 with TRBJ2-3; TRBD2 aligns across 7 bases. Germline V gene sequence: CDR1 SGHAT, CDR2 FQDESV (reference sequence). This CDR3 region has 15 residues. With 4 bases clipped from V and 0 bases from J, the junction kept 4 bases outside the gene matches. CDR3 DNA sequence: TGTGCCAGCAGCTCCAGACTAGCTAGCACAGATACGCAGTATTTT. Translated: CASSSRLASTDTQYF.

The V call is TRBV2, the J call TRBJ2-2; 8 bases agree with TRBD2. Germline CDR1 is SNHLY and CDR2 is FYNNEI. V lost 8 bases, J lost 6 bases, and 11 bases stayed unmatched. The CDR3 runs to 15 residues. The DNA for the CDR3 is TGTGCCAGCGCAAGGAGCGGGAGTGTAGCCGGGGAGCTGTTTTTT. This gives the protein CASARSGSVAGELFF.

This clone was counted between two and nine times. V is TRBV2 and J is TRBJ2-7, with a weak D call TRBD1 (6 bases). The CDR3 totals 12 residues. The germline V gene encodes CDR1 SNHLY and CDR2 FYNNEI. V lost 4 bases, J lost 5 bases, and 9 bases lay in between. The CDR3 sequence: CASSANRDEQYF. The CDR3 region has the DNA TGTGCCAGCAGTGCCAACAGGGACGAGCAGTACTTC.

This chain joins TRBV30 and TRBJ2-1; D is undetermined. The CDR3 is 13 amino acids. V was trimmed by 0 bases and J by 5 bases, leaving 8 bases between them. The germline V gene encodes CDR1 GTSNPN and CDR2 SVGIG (reference sequence). CDR3 region: CAWSVGSNNEQFF. CDR3 nucleotide sequence: TGTGCCTGGAGTGTAGGAAGTAACAATGAGCAGTTCTTC.

The V and J genes are TRBV7-3 and TRBJ2-7, with D possibly matching TRBD1 (5 bases). This CDR3 has 15 residues. From germline, CDR1 is SGHTA and CDR2 FQGTGA. Deletions cut 1 base from V and 3 bases from J, with 13 bases between. CDR3 amino acids: CASSLMHGHIYEQYF. The CDR3 nucleotides are TGTGCCAGCAGCTTAATGCACGGACATATCTACGAGCAGTACTTC.

The chain couples TRBV2 to TRBJ1-1; D possibly corresponds to TRBD1 (6 bases). The V end was cut by 10 bases, the J end by 0 bases, with 12 bases between. Germline assignment: CDR1 SNHLY and CDR2 FYNNEI. CDR3 size: 13 residues. The CDR3 DNA reads TGTGCCACCGCGACAGGAATGAACACTGAAGCTTTCTTT. Amino acid sequence: CATATGMNTEAFF.

A single count supports this clone. Here the CDR3 reads CASSPTGAGYEQYF. As DNA, the CDR3 is TGTGCCAGCAGCCCGACGGGAGCAGGCTACGAGCAGTACTTC. The genes are TRBV3-1 (or the pseudogene TRBV3-2) and TRBJ2-7; a weak D match, TRBD2 (6 bases). Germline loops: CDR1 LGHDT, CDR2 YNNKEL (reference sequence). The CDR3 is made up of 14 amino acids. The V gene lost 4 bases and the J gene lost 3 bases, with 13 bases spanning the gap.

The J gene is TRBJ2-2, the V gene TRBV5-1, with 15 positions matching TRBD2. Germline V gene lookup returns CDR1 SGHRS and CDR2 YFSETQ. J lost 10 bases, V lost 4 bases, and 5 bases had no gene match. This CDR3 region has 15 residues. CDR3 protein: CASSRTSGRVEELFF. The CDR3 DNA is TGCGCCAGCAGCCGGACTAGCGGGAGGGTCGAGGAGCTGTTTTTT.

The chain carries TRBV18 and TRBJ1-3; TRBD1 might be the D (6 bases). Germline V gene sequence: CDR1 KGHSH, CDR2 LQKENI. The CDR3 is 16 amino acids. V was cut by 3 bases and J by 1 base, with 13 bases left in between. CDR3 amino acids: CASSPVTGQSGNTIYF. The CDR3 DNA is TGTGCCAGCTCACCGGTTACAGGGCAATCTGGAAACACCATATATTTT.

This clone has more than one count but fewer than ten. The gene calls are TRBV7-9 and TRBJ2-7, with TRBD2 matching over 11 bases. V was pared by 7 bases and J by 0 bases, with 20 bases of the junction left unmatched. CDR3 length: 20 residues. Germline CDR1 reads SEHNR; CDR2 reads FQNEAQ (reference sequence). CDR3 loop: CASTPGIPGLADRSSYEQYF. The CDR3 DNA reads TGTGCCAGCACCCCAGGGATTCCGGGACTAGCGGATAGGAGCTCCTACGAGCAGTACTTC.

V usage is TRBV28 and J usage is TRBJ2-2; 10 bases match TRBD2. CDR1 MDHEN and CDR2 SYDVKM come from the germline V gene. Trimming cost V 10 bases and J 6 bases; bases outside gene matches: 8. The CDR3 covers 14 residues. The CDR3, as DNA: TGTGCCACCCTGAGCGGGAGGGTCTCCGGGGAGCTGTTTTTT. Translating gives CATLSGRVSGELFF.

The V and J genes are TRBV5-1 and TRBJ2-1; a weak D match, TRBD1 (6 bases). Trimming pared 2 bases from V and 9 bases from J, leaving 15 bases between. The germline V gene encodes CDR1 SGHRS and CDR2 YFSETQ. The CDR3 loop spans 14 amino acids. The DNA for the CDR3 is TGCGCCAGCAGCTTTCAACAGGGATCCGGTGAGCAGTTCTTC. Translated, it gives CASSFQQGSGEQFF.

This chain joins TRBV30 and TRBJ1-2, with D possibly TRBD1 on 5 matching bases. Germline loops: CDR1 GTSNPN, CDR2 SVGIG (reference sequence). This CDR3 has 13 residues. V lost 2 bases to trimming and J lost 5 bases, with 12 bases between them. The chain's CDR3 is CAWSFQRGYGYTF. The CDR3 nucleotides read TGTGCCTGGAGTTTCCAGAGGGGATATGGCTACACCTTC.

The chain couples TRBV10-3 to TRBJ2-7; D not resolved. The germline V gene encodes CDR1 ENHRY and CDR2 SYGVKD. V dropped 3 bases and J dropped 4 bases, with 7 bases sitting between them. This CDR3 is 12 amino acids long. In DNA form, the CDR3 reads TGTGCCATCAGTGACGCGAGGTACGAGCAGTACTTC. Its translation is CAISDARYEQYF.

CDR3 bases: TGTGCCAGCAGCGAGGGGGCCGGGACAGGGCAAAGGGAGCAGTTCTTC. Amino acid sequence: CASSEGAGTGQREQFF. The genes are TRBV9 and TRBJ2-1, with TRBD1 matching 9 bases. CDR1 and CDR2 (germline): SGDLS, YYNGEE. The V and J ends lost 3 bases and 10 bases, in that order; junction bases with no gene match: 14. This CDR3 has 16 residues.

This sequence joins TRBV27 and TRBJ2-2; no reliable D call. The CDR3 runs 14 residues. The V end was cut by 4 bases, the J end by 5 bases, with 11 bases between. Germline V lookup: CDR1 MNHEY, CDR2 SMNVEV (reference sequence). The CDR3 region is CASSSSKVTGELFF. DNA for the CDR3: TGTGCCAGCAGTTCATCTAAGGTGACCGGGGAGCTGTTTTTT.